The entry that follows covers one TCR beta chain sequence. These data belong to a study of blood T cell repertoires in COVID-19. The wider study: Acute-phase and convalescent COVID-19 samples originated in the United States, Italy and Spain. In each case, the material was cDNA or gDNA derived from T cells, B-cell-depleted T cells, or PBMCs.

Germline assignment: CDR1 MNHEY and CDR2 SMNVEV (reference sequence). V was pared by 0 bases and J by 2 bases, with 8 bases between. The CDR3 contains 15 residues. Original methodology: Reference gene primer amplification yielded estimated nucleated cell counts. The repertoire was sequenced with immunoSEQ multiplex PCR; TCRdb's copy has only in-frame clones and lacks some. The DNA gave D and trimming, while V, J and clone size come from that table. Of roughly 63,000 clones in the sample, roughly 85% were seen once. The J gene is TRBJ1-3, the V gene TRBV27; D might be TRBD1 (6 bases). Sequencing was done on a sample of peripheral blood. This TCR was recovered from a human donor in a cohort sampled during active COVID-19. The DNA of the CDR3 is TGTGCCAGCAGTTTATCGGGGACAACTGGAAACACCATATATTTT. Amino acid sequence: CASSLSGTTGNTIYF.